This is a list of T cell receptor beta chains from one sample in a study of human T cells and chemical hapten exposure. TCRdb fed the RACE reads into MiXCR, producing one record per CDR3 protein. The table shows 300,000 to 450,000 distinct CDR3 sequences, with about 5% occurring only once. Sequences were derived from whole blood, sampled in connection with sensitization to the hapten diphenylcyclopropenone (DPC). The receptor set was obtained from a woman between 18 and 29 years old with alopecia areata. Some clones in this sample may be carry-over from other donors' samples. The CDR3 runs from the conserved cysteine through the conserved F or W. D genes are given only for firm matches. Expanded clones are given a class, and other clones once, few, many or no size at all.

>TRBJ1-5|TRBV14|NA|NA
CASSQGGAGQPQHF
TGTGCCAGCAGCCAAGGGGGGGCCGGGCAGCCCCAGCATTTT
>TRBJ1-3|TRBV3-1|NA|NA
CASSQASRGAGNTIYF
TGTGCCAGCAGCCAAGCTTCGAGGGGCGCTGGAAACACCATATATTTT
>TRBJ2-1|TRBV29-1|many|TRBD1
CSVEGAGGPYNEQFF
TGCAGCGTTGAAGGGGCAGGGGGCCCCTACAATGAGCAGTTCTTC
>TRBJ2-7|TRBV20-1|many|TRBD2
CSARDYSGTSGGLEYF
TGCAGTGCTAGGGACTATTCCGGGACTAGCGGGGGCCTGGAGTACTTC
>TRBJ2-3|TRBV2|NA|TRBD2
CASRRTSGVDGTDTQYF
TGTGCCAGCAGACGGACTAGCGGGGTCGATGGCACAGATACGCAGTATTTT
>TRBJ2-6|TRBV21-1|NA|NA
CASSIRGSGANVLTF
TGTGCCAGCAGCATCAGGGGCTCTGGGGCCAACGTCCTGACTTTC
>TRBJ2-7|TRBV28|few|NA
CASTFTAAVDEQYF
TGTGCCAGCACCTTTACCGCCGCGGTGGACGAGCAGTACTTC
>TRBJ1-1|TRBV10-3|few|NA
CAISESQRAAEAFF
TGTGCCATCAGTGAGTCGCAAAGGGCGGCTGAAGCTTTCTTT
>TRBJ2-3|TRBV7-2|few|NA
CASSLSSTATQYF
TGTGCCAGCAGCTTAAGTTCCACTGCTACGCAGTATTTT
>TRBJ1-2|TRBV29-1|few|TRBD1
CAMGGGDGYTF
TGCGCAATGGGAGGGGGCGATGGCTACACCTTC
>TRBJ2-7|TRBV2|NA|NA
CASSIRPYEQYF
TGTGCCAGCAGCATCCGACCTTACGAGCAGTACTTC
>TRBJ1-5|TRBV6-6|many|NA
CASRRGGYSNQPQHF
TGTGCCAGCAGGAGGGGGGGGTATAGCAATCAGCCCCAGCATTTT
>TRBJ2-3|TRBV29-1|many|TRBD2
CSAGFQGAGGTDTQYF
TGCAGCGCCGGGTTCCAGGGAGCGGGGGGCACAGATACGCAGTATTTT
>TRBJ2-1|TRBV29-1|many|TRBD2
CSGVTSGGYNEQFF
TGCAGCGGGGTGACTAGCGGGGGATACAATGAGCAGTTCTTC
>TRBJ1-4|TRBV27|many|NA
CASSLSQANEKLFF
TGTGCCAGCAGTTTAAGCCAAGCTAATGAAAAACTGTTTTTT
>TRBJ2-4|TRBV12-3/TRBV12-4|few|NA
CASSLLWGSIKNIQYF
TGTGCCAGCAGTTTACTTTGGGGGTCAATCAAAAACATTCAGTACTTC
>TRBJ1-5|TRBV16|few|NA
CASSPSDGSGPQHF
TGTGCCAGCAGCCCCTCGGATGGCAGCGGGCCCCAGCATTTT
>TRBJ1-5|TRBV11-2|many|NA
CASSLSQGLGAQHF
TGTGCCAGCAGCTTAAGTCAGGGCCTGGGGGCCCAGCATTTT
>TRBJ2-4|TRBV12-3/TRBV12-4|few|NA
CASSNGGQRNIQYF
TGTGCCAGCAGTAATGGGGGGCAGAGAAACATTCAGTACTTC
>TRBJ2-3|TRBV6-2/TRBV6-3|many|NA
CASSPRTSTDTQYF
TGTGCCAGCAGTCCAAGGACCAGCACAGATACGCAGTATTTT
>TRBJ1-5|TRBV28|many|NA
CASSLLIAENQPQHF
TGTGCCAGCAGTTTACTCATAGCGGAGAATCAGCCCCAGCATTTT
>TRBJ2-6|TRBV10-3|many|NA
CAISDSGLSIGANVLTF
TGTGCCATCAGTGATTCGGGGCTGAGTATTGGGGCCAACGTCCTGACTTTC
>TRBJ1-6|TRBV2|few|TRBD1
CASSEEGANNSPLHF
TGTGCCAGCAGTGAGGAGGGGGCAAATAATTCACCCCTCCACTTT
>TRBJ1-3|TRBV20-1|few|NA
CSATMGHRYSGNTIYF
TGCAGTGCTACTATGGGACATCGATATTCTGGAAACACCATATATTTT
>TRBJ2-3|TRBV2|NA|TRBD2
CASSGGLADPDTQYF
TGTGCCAGCAGTGGGGGACTAGCTGATCCAGATACGCAGTATTTT
>TRBJ2-6|TRBV20-1|NA|TRBD1
CSAHRGNSGANVLTF
TGCAGTGCTCACAGGGGGAACTCTGGGGCCAACGTCCTGACTTTC
>TRBJ1-6|TRBV28|few|TRBD1
CASSTQQGMDSPLHF
TGTGCCAGCAGTACCCAACAGGGGATGGATTCACCCCTCCACTTT
>TRBJ2-3|TRBV7-2|NA|NA
CAGGTDTQYF
TGTGCGGGGGGCACAGATACGCAGTATTTT
>TRBJ1-4|TRBV7-8|NA|TRBD1
CASSLGQGQGDEKLFF
TGTGCCAGCAGCTTAGGTCAGGGACAGGGAGATGAAAAACTGTTTTTT
>TRBJ1-1|TRBV12-3/TRBV12-4|NA|NA
CASSLSGDTEAFF
TGTGCCAGCAGTTTGAGCGGGGACACTGAAGCTTTCTTT
>TRBJ2-7|TRBV18|many|NA
CASSPTGGGEQYF
TGTGCCAGCTCACCGACAGGAGGGGGCGAGCAGTACTTC
>TRBJ2-7|TRBV11-1|NA|TRBD2
CASGLPPTSGGPPTSEQYF
TGTGCCAGCGGCTTACCCCCGACTAGCGGGGGGCCACCTACGTCCGAGCAGTACTTC
>TRBJ1-1|TRBV5-1|many|NA
CASSLRERVNTEAFF
TGCGCCAGCAGCTTGCGGGAAAGGGTGAACACTGAAGCTTTCTTT
>TRBJ2-3|TRBV4-3|NA|TRBD2
CASSQDRGGQNTDTQYF
TGCGCCAGCAGCCAAGATCGGGGGGGCCAGAACACAGATACGCAGTATTTT
>TRBJ2-2|TRBV20-1|many|NA
CSASRFPRGGELFF
TGCAGTGCTAGTAGGTTCCCTCGCGGCGGGGAGCTGTTTTTT
>TRBJ1-4|TRBV15|few|NA
CATSQDGGSPSEKLFF
TGTGCCACCAGCCAAGACGGCGGGTCGCCTAGTGAAAAACTGTTTTTT
>TRBJ1-1|TRBV10-3|many|NA
CAISESLADTEAFF
TGTGCCATCAGTGAGTCTCTGGCAGATACTGAAGCTTTCTTT
>TRBJ2-3|TRBV12-3/TRBV12-4|many|NA
CASILGLAGVGTQYF
TGTGCCAGCATCCTGGGGCTAGCCGGGGTAGGGACGCAGTATTTT
>TRBJ1-6|TRBV5-1|NA|TRBD1
CASSLAPGQGSYSPLHF
TGCGCCAGCAGCTTGGCCCCGGGACAGGGCTCCTATTCACCCCTCCACTTT
>TRBJ2-5|TRBV5-1|few|NA
CASSLAPSGTETQYF
TGCGCCAGCAGCTTGGCGCCCAGCGGTACAGAGACCCAGTACTTC
>TRBJ1-2|TRBV5-1|many|TRBD1
CASSLEIQGANYGYTF
TGCGCCAGCAGCTTGGAAATACAGGGGGCAAACTATGGCTACACCTTC
>TRBJ1-1|TRBV7-8|few|TRBD1
CASSFATGTGTNTEAFF
TGTGCCAGCAGCTTCGCAACCGGGACAGGGACCAACACTGAAGCTTTCTTT
>TRBJ1-2|TRBV5-1|few|NA
CASSFGGSSPSYGYTF
TGCGCCAGCAGCTTTGGGGGTTCGAGTCCAAGCTATGGCTACACCTTC
>TRBJ2-5|TRBV4-1|many|TRBD2
CASSQGFAGGFQYQETQYF
TGCGCCAGCAGCCAAGGTTTCGCGGGGGGCTTTCAGTACCAAGAGACCCAGTACTTC
>TRBJ2-4|TRBV4-2|few|NA
CASSQELTLKNIQYF
TGTGCCAGCAGCCAAGAACTGACTCTTAAAAACATTCAGTACTTC
>TRBJ2-1|TRBV4-3|few|NA
CASSHLGDLNNEQFF
TGCGCCAGCAGCCATTTGGGAGACTTGAACAATGAGCAGTTCTTC
>TRBJ2-3|TRBV5-1|NA|TRBD2
CASKGLAGADTQYF
TGCGCCAGCAAAGGACTAGCGGGGGCAGATACGCAGTATTTT
>TRBJ1-3|TRBV6-6|few|NA
CASSYSVSRGNTIYF
TGTGCCAGCAGTTACTCAGTCAGTAGAGGAAACACCATATATTTT
>TRBJ1-2|TRBV20-1|many|TRBD1
CSAGSGTAGSLYGYTF
TGCAGTGCGGGCTCCGGGACAGCCGGATCCCTTTATGGCTACACCTTC
>TRBJ1-2|TRBV2|few|TRBD1
CATHWEGALNYGYTF
TGTGCCACCCATTGGGAGGGGGCGCTTAATTATGGCTACACCTTC
>TRBJ1-4|TRBV15|NA|TRBD1
CATSRDRGNSNEKLFF
TGTGCCACCAGTCGGGACAGGGGAAACTCTAATGAAAAACTGTTTTTT
>TRBJ2-7|TRBV6-5|NA|NA
CASSGWQGAYEQYF
TGTGCCAGCTCCGGGTGGCAGGGCGCCTACGAGCAGTACTTC
>TRBJ2-1|TRBV6-2/TRBV6-3|NA|TRBD1
CASSYSSRGSYNEQFF
TGTGCCAGCAGTTACAGTTCCAGGGGGTCCTACAATGAGCAGTTCTTC
>TRBJ2-1|TRBV29-1|many|NA
CSVGEDSSVDEQFF
TGCAGCGTGGGCGAGGACAGTTCTGTCGATGAGCAGTTCTTC